This T cell receptor (beta chain) was captured in a study of T cells in Graves' hyperthyroidism and ophthalmopathy. This clonotype was seen a few times. Antigen unknown. Aged 18 to 65, the patients had hyperthyroidism that was newly diagnosed and had lasted under 2 months. Thyroid ultrasound, orbital computed tomography, clinical symptoms, and serum thyroxine and TRAb underpinned diagnoses. Study outcomes and limitations: Expanded thyroid clonotypes (above 0.001) were mostly also found in blood.

Regions amplified from RNA transcripts were the TCR beta CDR3 regions. With the HTBI primer set, the TCR CDR3 went through a first round of RT-PCR. TCRdb recomputed calls from the multiplex PCR reads with MiXCR, one row per CDR3 protein. The data show about 560,000 distinct CDR3 sequences, 16% seen once. The V gene's germline CDR1 is SEHNR and CDR2 FQNEAQ (reference sequence). The germline V and J ends were trimmed by 0 bases and 5 bases, with 5 bases remaining between them. The CDR3 is 12 residues long. The chain carries TRBV7-9 and TRBJ2-7; no clear D gene. The sample taken for sequencing was blood. The TCR originated in a young woman with Graves' hyperthyroidism. The CDR3 protein is CASSLAQNEQYF. DNA for the CDR3: TGTGCCAGCAGCTTAGCTCAAAACGAGCAGTACTTC. Using reference TRBV7-9 and TRBJ2-7 for the parts outside the CDR3, the full variable domain is DTGVSQNPRHKITKRGQNVTFRCDPISEHNRLYWYRQTLGQGPEFLTYFQNEAQLEKSRLLSDRFSAERPKGSFSTLEIQRTEQGDSAMYLCASSLAQNEQYFGPGTRLTVT.